A single sample is the source of the 5 T cell receptor beta chains below, sequenced in a study of cytomegalovirus exposure and HLA in healthy donors. Vbeta (60) and Jbeta (13) primers were used in the PCR. TCRdb keeps only in-frame clones here, not all; method: immunoSEQ multiplex PCR. This table holds approximately 150,000 clones, over 70% found once. The sample was PBMCs. These receptor sequences come from a male donor in good health and CMV-seropositive.

V and J are TRBV30 and TRBJ2-7; 8 nucleotides align to TRBD1. Germline V gives CDR1 GTSNPN, CDR2 SVGIG (reference sequence). This CDR3 has 15 amino acids. Losses at the gene ends were 3 bases for V and 0 bases for J; bases not matched to a gene: 7. This chain's CDR3 is CAWSFSDRGSYEQYF. Written as DNA, the CDR3 is TGTGCCTGGAGCTTTTCTGACAGGGGCTCCTACGAGCAGTACTTC. The full variable domain, rest sourced from reference TRBV30 and TRBJ2-7, is SQTIHQWPATLVQPVGSPLSLECTVEGTSNPNLYWYRQAAGRGLQLLFYSVGIGQISSEVPQNLSASRPQDRQFILSSKKLLLSDSGFYLCAWSFSDRGSYEQYFGPGTRLTVT.

The V call is TRBV5-4, the J call TRBJ2-5, with 12 bases that match TRBD2. The V segment lost 7 bases and the J segment 5 bases; nucleotides outside the gene matches: 9. This CDR3 is built from 15 residues. Germline CDR1 SGHNT, CDR2 YYREEE (reference sequence). The CDR3 is CASSASGGAGETQYF. CDR3 coding DNA: TGTGCCAGCTCGGCTAGCGGGGGGGCCGGGGAGACCCAGTACTTC.

The V and J genes are TRBV19 and TRBJ2-7; the match to TRBD1 covers 7 bases. V shed 5 bases, J shed 1 base, and the junction held 8 bases outside the gene matches. Germline V gives CDR1 LNHDA, CDR2 SQIVND (reference sequence). This CDR3 region has 15 residues. The DNA of the CDR3 is TGTGCCAGTAGTTCCCCCCGGGACAGTTCCTACGAGCAGTACTTC. Its protein is CASSSPRDSSYEQYF. The full variable domain, completed using reference TRBV19 and TRBJ2-7, is DGGITQSPKYLFRKEGQNVTLSCEQNLNHDAMYWYRQDPGQGLRLIYYSQIVNDFQKGDIAEGYSVSREKKESFPLTVTSAQKNPTAFYLCASSSPRDSSYEQYFGPGTRLTVT.

The V call is TRBV5-1, the J call TRBJ2-1; 7 bases map to TRBD1. The CDR3 is made up of 15 amino acids. With V trimmed by 2 bases and J by 2 bases, 4 bases remained unmatched. Germline V lookup: CDR1 SGHRS, CDR2 YFSETQ. CDR3: CASSFRQGAYNEQFF. The CDR3 region has the DNA TGCGCCAGCAGCTTCCGACAGGGAGCCTACAATGAGCAGTTCTTC.

The CDR3 region is CASSPGLLEKLFF. The DNA for the CDR3 is TGTGCCAGCAGCCCGGGACTGCTTGAAAAACTGTTTTTT. V usage is TRBV6-5 and J usage is TRBJ1-4; maybe TRBD1 (5 bases). CDR1 is MNHEY and CDR2 is SVGAGI in the germline V gene. The V and J ends lost 6 bases and 7 bases respectively, with 12 bases between them. The CDR3 is 13 amino acids.